This TCR beta chain came from a study of T cells in Graves' hyperthyroidism and ophthalmopathy. Broader study findings: Researchers found most expanded thyroid clonotypes above 0.001 in blood as well. Ophthalmopathy, which appeared later, was predicted by the model a median around 6.9 months before onset.

Comments on this clonotype: The antigen is undetermined.

Clinical Activity Scores of at least 3, NOSPECS grades of at least 4 and durations under 3 months characterized ophthalmopathy patients. Diagnostic decisions used clinical symptoms, serum thyroxine and TRAb, thyroid ultrasound and orbital computed tomography. The CDR3 regions of TCR beta were amplified from RNA transcripts. Initially, a first-round RT-PCR of the TCR CDR3 employed the HTBI primer set. TCRdb re-called the multiplex PCR reads through MiXCR, storing one row per CDR3 protein. The sample records fewer than 650,000 distinct CDR3 sequences, 13% to 15% being singletons. Germline V gene data show CDR1 as PRHDT and CDR2 as FYEKMQ (reference sequence). The CDR3 loop spans 16 amino acids. V was shortened by 5 bases and J by 0 bases, with 14 bases between the two germline ends.

V usage is TRBV13 and J usage is TRBJ1-5; a possible D gene is TRBD1 (6 bases). Material for sequencing was blood. This clonotype was obtained from a woman aged 18-29 years with Graves' ophthalmopathy. CDR3 sequence: CASSRTGHHSNQPQHF. The CDR3 DNA follows: TGTGCCAGCAGCCGTACGGGACACCATAGCAATCAGCCCCAGCATTTT.